Listed below are T cell receptor beta chains from one sample, sequenced in a study of blood T cell repertoires in COVID-19. Libraries were prepared by immunoSEQ multiplex PCR; TCRdb keeps only in-frame clonotypes and omits some of them. In the table there are some 270,000 clones, about nine tenths of which are singletons. Sample: PBMCs or T cells enriched from blood (not recorded which). The receptor source for this set is a woman in her twenties or thirties with acute COVID-19. Each CDR3 is given with its conserved first and last residue. Fields, in order: clone size, J gene, V gene, D gene, CDR3 protein, CDR3 DNA. D genes are given only for firm matches. Clone size is shown for a subset of rows, as once, few, many or a class of expanded clone.

>.|TRBJ1-1|TRBV27|.
CASRLRESNTEAFF
TGTGCCAGCAGGCTACGGGAATCGAACACTGAAGCTTTCTTT
>.|TRBJ2-1|TRBV10-3|TRBD1
CAISEGGQGNNEQFF
TGTGCCATCAGTGAGGGGGGACAGGGGAACAATGAGCAGTTCTTC
>.|TRBJ2-1|TRBV11-3|.
CASSLDRAPAEQFF
TGTGCCAGCAGCTTAGACAGGGCCCCCGCTGAGCAGTTCTTC
>.|TRBJ2-3|TRBV7-9|TRBD2
CASSSLGGLAGADTQYF
TGTGCCAGCAGCTCGTTGGGGGGACTAGCGGGAGCAGATACGCAGTATTTT
>.|TRBJ2-1|TRBV27|TRBD2
CASSLSSLAGNEQFF
TGTGCCAGCAGTTTATCGAGCCTAGCGGGGAATGAGCAGTTCTTC
>few|TRBJ2-7|TRBV5-1|TRBD2
CASSLTSGRDEQYF
TGCGCCAGCAGCTTGACTAGCGGGAGGGACGAGCAGTACTTC
>.|TRBJ2-2|TRBV11-2|.
CASSLSSRNTGELFF
TGTGCCAGCAGCTTAAGCTCCCGGAACACCGGGGAGCTGTTTTTT
>.|TRBJ1-4|TRBV29-1|.
CSVGPNTGKEKLFF
TGCAGCGTTGGGCCCAACACAGGGAAGGAAAAACTGTTTTTT
>.|TRBJ2-7|TRBV18|.
CASSPGGGPYEQYF
TGTGCCAGCTCTCCGGGGGGCGGACCTTACGAGCAGTACTTC
>.|TRBJ2-7|TRBV7-9|TRBD1
CASSLFGPQGAGEQYF
TGTGCCAGCAGCTTATTTGGACCACAGGGGGCGGGTGAGCAGTACTTC
>.|TRBJ2-6|TRBV9|.
CASSFRDEGANVLTF
TGTGCCAGCAGCTTCCGGGATGAAGGGGCCAACGTCCTGACTTTC
>.|TRBJ1-4|TRBV9|TRBD1
CASSSPGQRNEKLFF
TGTGCCAGCAGCTCACCGGGACAGCGGAATGAAAAACTGTTTTTT
>.|TRBJ1-2|TRBV19|TRBD1
CASSPLTGADYGYTF
TGTGCCAGTAGTCCACTGACAGGGGCCGACTATGGCTACACCTTC
>.|TRBJ2-7|TRBV28|TRBD1
CASPKKVGTGIGSDYEQYF
TGTGCCAGCCCGAAAAAAGTCGGGACAGGGATCGGTTCAGACTACGAGCAGTACTTC
>once|TRBJ2-7|TRBV28|.
CASSFGRDGYEQYF
TGTGCCAGCAGTTTTGGCAGGGATGGGTACGAGCAGTACTTC
>.|TRBJ1-5|TRBV28|.
CASSSHQGDQPQHF
TGTGCCAGCAGTTCACATCAGGGCGATCAGCCCCAGCATTTT
>.|TRBJ1-6|TRBV19|.
CASSYTSGGFHSPLHF
TGTGCCAGTAGTTACACCAGTGGAGGGTTCCATTCACCCCTCCACTTT
>.|TRBJ2-5|TRBV5-4|.
CASSSGRGQETQYF
TGTGCCAGCAGCTCGGGACGGGGGCAAGAGACCCAGTACTTC
>.|TRBJ2-7|TRBV4-2|TRBD2
CASSQDSGRDYEQYF
TGTGCCAGCAGCCAAGATAGCGGGAGGGACTACGAGCAGTACTTC
>.|TRBJ2-7|TRBV6-5|.
CASTLTQGPHEQYF
TGTGCCAGCACCCTGACCCAGGGCCCCCACGAGCAGTACTTC
>.|TRBJ2-1|TRBV5-1|TRBD2
CASSPRTSGNKEQFF
TGCGCCAGCAGCCCGCGGACTAGCGGGAACAAAGAGCAGTTCTTC
>.|TRBJ1-5|TRBV19|TRBD1
CASTGTDNNQPQHF
TGTGCCAGTACCGGGACAGATAACAATCAGCCCCAGCATTTT
>few|TRBJ2-7|TRBV6-1|TRBD2
CASSEGASGAYEQYF
TGTGCCAGCAGTGAAGGGGCTAGCGGCGCCTACGAGCAGTACTTC
>.|TRBJ1-2|TRBV4-1|TRBD1
CASSRGQGDWGSYGYTF
TGCGCCAGCAGCCGGGGACAGGGAGACTGGGGAAGCTATGGCTACACCTTC
>.|TRBJ1-2|TRBV12-3/TRBV12-4|.
CASSLALASYTF
TGTGCCAGCAGTTTAGCCCTCGCGAGCTACACCTTC
>.|TRBJ2-3|TRBV6-2/TRBV6-3|TRBD2
CASSYEFLAGSTDTQYF
TGTGCCAGCAGTTACGAATTTTTAGCGGGGAGCACAGATACGCAGTATTTT
>few|TRBJ2-1|TRBV24-1|.
CATSDHLGDEQFF
TGTGCCACCAGTGATCACCTCGGGGATGAGCAGTTCTTC
>.|TRBJ2-2|TRBV19|.
CASSIYLHGGGELFF
TGTGCCAGTAGTATATACCTGCACGGTGGCGGGGAGCTGTTTTTT
>.|TRBJ2-7|TRBV14|TRBD1
CASSQGQGTYEQYF
TGTGCCAGCAGCCAGGGACAGGGGACCTACGAGCAGTACTTC
>.|TRBJ2-1|TRBV6-5|.
CASSYSFFYEQFF
TGTGCCAGCAGTTACTCGTTTTTCTATGAGCAGTTCTTC
>.|TRBJ2-7|TRBV5-4|TRBD1
CASSLGQGAYEQYF
TGTGCCAGCAGCTTGGGACAGGGGGCATACGAGCAGTACTTC
>.|TRBJ1-1|TRBV5-4|TRBD1
CASRPTGATEAFF
TGTGCCAGCAGGCCTACAGGGGCCACTGAAGCTTTCTTT
>.|TRBJ2-1|TRBV27|TRBD2
CASRKAPGLPNNEQFF
TGTGCCAGCCGAAAAGCCCCGGGACTACCTAACAATGAGCAGTTCTTC
>.|TRBJ1-3|TRBV18|.
CASSGQSVSGNTIYF
TGTGCCAGCTCGGGACAATCTGTCTCTGGAAACACCATATATTTT
>.|TRBJ2-2|TRBV6-5|.
CASSYRLPGNTGELFF
TGTGCCAGCAGTTACCGCCTACCGGGAAACACCGGGGAGCTGTTTTTT
>.|TRBJ2-7|TRBV18|.
CASSGWDTTYEQYF
TGTGCCAGCTCAGGATGGGACACCACTTACGAGCAGTACTTC
>.|TRBJ2-2|TRBV7-9|TRBD2
CASSFGTSGIGGELFF
TGTGCCAGCAGCTTTGGGACTAGCGGGATTGGCGGGGAGCTGTTTTTT
>.|TRBJ2-2|TRBV6-5|.
CASSPRPRNTGELFF
TGTGCCAGCAGTCCCCGTCCGAGGAATACCGGGGAGCTGTTTTTT
>.|TRBJ1-6|TRBV6-4|TRBD1
CASSETGTSPLHF
TGTGCCAGCAGTGAGACAGGGACCTCACCCCTCCACTTT
>.|TRBJ2-3|TRBV4-3|TRBD2
CASSQTSAGGRPTQYF
TGCGCCAGCAGCCAGACGTCAGCGGGAGGGAGGCCTACGCAGTATTTT
>once|TRBJ2-2|TRBV30|TRBD2
CAWSVGSGPTGELFF
TGTGCCTGGAGTGTGGGTAGCGGGCCCACCGGGGAGCTGTTTTTT
>.|TRBJ2-1|TRBV7-9|.
CASNNRIAWAYNEQFF
TGTGCCAGCAACAATCGGATAGCGTGGGCCTACAATGAGCAGTTCTTC
>.|TRBJ1-3|TRBV13|TRBD1
CASSLGQGDTIYF
TGTGCCAGCAGCTTAGGGCAGGGGGACACCATATATTTT
>.|TRBJ2-1|TRBV4-1|TRBD1
CASSHRQGDEQFF
TGCGCCAGCAGCCATCGCCAGGGGGATGAGCAGTTCTTC
>.|TRBJ1-4|TRBV28|.
CASSLPQGNHEKLFF
TGTGCCAGCAGTTTACCCCAGGGCAATCATGAAAAACTGTTTTTT
>once|TRBJ2-7|TRBV5-1|TRBD1
CASSRGQSYEQYF
TGCGCCAGCAGTAGGGGACAGTCCTACGAGCAGTACTTC
>.|TRBJ2-3|TRBV19|.
CASSINPGVTDTQYF
TGTGCCAGTAGTATTAATCCGGGAGTGACAGATACGCAGTATTTT
>.|TRBJ2-7|TRBV7-6|.
CASSLAVGGSYEQYF
TGTGCCAGCAGCTTAGCGGTCGGGGGTTCCTACGAGCAGTACTTC
>.|TRBJ1-2|TRBV5-4|.
CASSLLTGGGYTF
TGTGCCAGCAGCCTCCTGACGGGGGGTGGCTACACCTTC
>.|TRBJ2-1|TRBV7-3|.
CASSLSVASIGEQFF
TGTGCCAGCAGCTTAAGTGTGGCTAGCATCGGTGAGCAGTTCTTC
>.|TRBJ2-7|TRBV6-5|.
CASRIGTAYEQYF
TGTGCCAGCAGAATCGGGACTGCTTACGAGCAGTACTTC
>once|TRBJ2-1|TRBV5-5|TRBD2
CASNRGSGYEQFF
TGTGCCAGCAACCGCGGGAGTGGTTATGAGCAGTTCTTC
>.|TRBJ2-2|TRBV3-1/TRBV3-2|.
CASSGLNTGELFF
TGTGCCAGCAGTGGACTTAACACCGGGGAGCTGTTTTTT
>once|TRBJ1-6|TRBV30|.
CAWSVQNNSPLHF
TGTGCCTGGAGTGTACAGAATAATTCACCCCTCCACTTT
>.|TRBJ2-7|TRBV2|.
CASIDIYEQYF
TGTGCCAGCATAGACATCTACGAGCAGTACTTC
>.|TRBJ2-7|TRBV14|TRBD2
CASSQDGGRESSYEQYF
TGTGCCAGCAGCCAAGATGGCGGGAGGGAGAGCTCCTACGAGCAGTACTTC